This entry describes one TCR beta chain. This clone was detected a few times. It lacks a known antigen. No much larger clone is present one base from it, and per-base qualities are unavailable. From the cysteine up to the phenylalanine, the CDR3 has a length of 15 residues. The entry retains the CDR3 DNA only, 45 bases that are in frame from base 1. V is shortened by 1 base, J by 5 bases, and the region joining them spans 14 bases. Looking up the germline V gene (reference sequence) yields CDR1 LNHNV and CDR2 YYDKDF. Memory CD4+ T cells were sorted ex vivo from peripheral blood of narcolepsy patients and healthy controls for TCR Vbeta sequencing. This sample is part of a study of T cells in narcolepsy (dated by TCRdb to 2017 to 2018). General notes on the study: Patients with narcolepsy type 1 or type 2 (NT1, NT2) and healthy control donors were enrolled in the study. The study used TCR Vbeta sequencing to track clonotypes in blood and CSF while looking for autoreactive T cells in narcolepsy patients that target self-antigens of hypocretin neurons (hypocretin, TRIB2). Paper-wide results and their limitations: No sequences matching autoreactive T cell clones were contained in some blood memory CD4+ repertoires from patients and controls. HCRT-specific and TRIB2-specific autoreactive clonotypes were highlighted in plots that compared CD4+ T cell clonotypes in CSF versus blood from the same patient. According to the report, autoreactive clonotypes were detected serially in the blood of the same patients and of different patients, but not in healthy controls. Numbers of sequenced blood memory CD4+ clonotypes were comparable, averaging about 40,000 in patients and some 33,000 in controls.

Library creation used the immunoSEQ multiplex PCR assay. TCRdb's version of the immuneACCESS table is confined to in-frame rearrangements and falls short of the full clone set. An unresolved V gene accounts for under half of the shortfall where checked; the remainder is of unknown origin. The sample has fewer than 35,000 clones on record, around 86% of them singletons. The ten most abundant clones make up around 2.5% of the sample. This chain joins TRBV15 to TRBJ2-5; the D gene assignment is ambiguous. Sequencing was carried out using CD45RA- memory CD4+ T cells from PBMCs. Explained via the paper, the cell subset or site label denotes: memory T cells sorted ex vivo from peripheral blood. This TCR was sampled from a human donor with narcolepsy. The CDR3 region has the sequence CATSRGQRRPETQYF. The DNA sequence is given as TGTGCCACCAGCAGAGGCCAGCGCCGACCCGAGACCCAGTACTTC.